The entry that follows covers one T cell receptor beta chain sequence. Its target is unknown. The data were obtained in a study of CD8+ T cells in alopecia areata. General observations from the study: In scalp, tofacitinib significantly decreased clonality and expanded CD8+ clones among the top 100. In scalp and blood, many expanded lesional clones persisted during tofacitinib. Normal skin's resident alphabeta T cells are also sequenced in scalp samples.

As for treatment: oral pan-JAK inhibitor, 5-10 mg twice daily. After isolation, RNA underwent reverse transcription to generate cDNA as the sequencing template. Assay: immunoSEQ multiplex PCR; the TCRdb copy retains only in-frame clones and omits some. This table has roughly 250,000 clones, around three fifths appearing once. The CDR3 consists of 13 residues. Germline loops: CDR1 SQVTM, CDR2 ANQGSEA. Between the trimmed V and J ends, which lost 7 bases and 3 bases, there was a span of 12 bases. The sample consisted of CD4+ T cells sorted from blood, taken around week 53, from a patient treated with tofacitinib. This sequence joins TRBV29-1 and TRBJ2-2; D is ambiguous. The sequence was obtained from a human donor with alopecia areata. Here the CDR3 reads CSAGFFDTGELFF. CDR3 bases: TGCAGCGCCGGCTTCTTTGACACCGGGGAGCTGTTTTTT.